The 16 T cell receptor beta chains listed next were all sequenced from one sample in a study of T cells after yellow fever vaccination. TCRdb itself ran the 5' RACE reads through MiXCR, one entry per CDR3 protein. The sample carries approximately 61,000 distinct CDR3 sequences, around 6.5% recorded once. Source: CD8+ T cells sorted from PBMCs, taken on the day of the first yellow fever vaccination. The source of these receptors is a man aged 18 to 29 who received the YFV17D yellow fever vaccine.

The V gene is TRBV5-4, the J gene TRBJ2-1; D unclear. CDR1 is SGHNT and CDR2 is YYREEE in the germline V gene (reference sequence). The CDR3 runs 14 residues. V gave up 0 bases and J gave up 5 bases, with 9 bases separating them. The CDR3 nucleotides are TGTGCCAGCAGCTTGGAGCCAGTCAACAATGAGCAGTTCTTC. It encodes CASSLEPVNNEQFF.

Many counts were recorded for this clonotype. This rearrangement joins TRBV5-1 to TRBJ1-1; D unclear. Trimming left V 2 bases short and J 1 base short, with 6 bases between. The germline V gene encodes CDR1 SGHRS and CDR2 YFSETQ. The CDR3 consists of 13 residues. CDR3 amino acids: CASSFRKNTEAFF. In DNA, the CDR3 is TGCGCCAGCAGCTTCAGGAAGAACACTGAAGCTTTCTTT.

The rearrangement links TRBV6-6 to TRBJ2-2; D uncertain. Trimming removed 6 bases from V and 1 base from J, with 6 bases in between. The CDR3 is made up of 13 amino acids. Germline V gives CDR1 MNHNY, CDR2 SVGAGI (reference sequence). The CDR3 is CASSSENTGELFF. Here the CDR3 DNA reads TGTGCCAGCAGCTCAGAGAACACCGGGGAGCTGTTTTTT.

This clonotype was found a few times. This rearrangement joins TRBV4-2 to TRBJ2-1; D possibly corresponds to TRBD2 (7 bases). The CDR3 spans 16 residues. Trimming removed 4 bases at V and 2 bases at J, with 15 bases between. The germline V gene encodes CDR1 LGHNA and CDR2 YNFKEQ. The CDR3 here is CASSLIGGAAYNEQFF. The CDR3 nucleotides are TGTGCCAGCAGCCTCATAGGGGGGGCAGCCTACAATGAGCAGTTCTTC.

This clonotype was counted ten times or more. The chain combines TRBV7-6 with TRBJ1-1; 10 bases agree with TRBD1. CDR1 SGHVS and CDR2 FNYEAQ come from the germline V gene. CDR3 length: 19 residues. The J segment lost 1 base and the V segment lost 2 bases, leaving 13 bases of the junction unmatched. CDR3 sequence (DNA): TGTGCCAGCAGCTTAAGTCCCGGGACAGGGGCCGGACAGAACACTGAAGCTTTCTTT. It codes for CASSLSPGTGAGQNTEAFF.

The CDR3 DNA sequence: TGTGCCAGCAGCTCCCTCTTGGACAGGGGAAACTATGGCTACACCTTC. Translation: CASSSLLDRGNYGYTF. The chain has TRBV5-4 and TRBJ1-2, with 9 bases identical to TRBD1. The CDR3 spans 16 residues. Trimming cost V 3 bases and J 2 bases; bases outside gene matches: 8. Germline CDR1 and CDR2: SGHNT and YYREEE (reference sequence).

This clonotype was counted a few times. The CDR3 nucleotides are TGCGCCAGCAGCCGAAGGGGCAGCGGGGTCAATGAGCAGTTCTTC. Protein product: CASSRRGSGVNEQFF. The chain uses TRBV4-1 and TRBJ2-1; 7 positions agree with TRBD2. V was clipped by 4 bases and J by 6 bases; unmatched bases: 9. The CDR3 extends over 15 amino acids. The germline CDR1 and CDR2 sequences are MGHRA and YSYEKL.

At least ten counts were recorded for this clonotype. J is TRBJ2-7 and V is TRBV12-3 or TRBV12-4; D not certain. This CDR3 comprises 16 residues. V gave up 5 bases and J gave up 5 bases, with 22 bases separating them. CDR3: CASSRSRVRYFDEQYF. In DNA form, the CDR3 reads TGTGCCAGCAGTCGCTCTCGGGTGAGATATTTCGACGAGCAGTACTTC.

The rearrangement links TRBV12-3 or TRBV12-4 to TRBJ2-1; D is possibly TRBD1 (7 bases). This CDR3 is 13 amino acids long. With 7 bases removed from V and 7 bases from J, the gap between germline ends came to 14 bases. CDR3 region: CASNSAGGNEQFF. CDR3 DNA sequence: TGTGCCAGCAACAGTGCAGGGGGGAATGAGCAGTTCTTC.

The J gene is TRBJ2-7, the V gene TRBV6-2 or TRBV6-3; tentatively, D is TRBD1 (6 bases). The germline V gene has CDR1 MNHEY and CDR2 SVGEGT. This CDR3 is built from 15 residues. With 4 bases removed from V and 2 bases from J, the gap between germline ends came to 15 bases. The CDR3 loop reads CASSFGQTGPYEQYF. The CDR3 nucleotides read TGTGCCAGCAGTTTTGGACAGACAGGCCCCTACGAGCAGTACTTC.

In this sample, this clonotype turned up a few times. The CDR3, as DNA: TGTGCCAGCAGCATGGAGGGACAGCTAAACTATGGCTACACCTTC. Its translation: CASSMEGQLNYGYTF. V and J are TRBV7-9 and TRBJ1-2; 7 bases line up with TRBD1. Per germline, CDR1 SEHNR and CDR2 FQNEAQ (reference sequence). V lost 5 bases, J lost 2 bases, and 8 bases stayed unmatched. The CDR3 is 15 amino acids.

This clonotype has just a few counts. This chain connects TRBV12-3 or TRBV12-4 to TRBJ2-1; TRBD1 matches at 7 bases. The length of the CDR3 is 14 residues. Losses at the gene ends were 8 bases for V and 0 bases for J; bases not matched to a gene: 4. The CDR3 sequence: CASGWTGSYNEQFF. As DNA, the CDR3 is TGTGCCAGCGGATGGACAGGCTCCTACAATGAGCAGTTCTTC.

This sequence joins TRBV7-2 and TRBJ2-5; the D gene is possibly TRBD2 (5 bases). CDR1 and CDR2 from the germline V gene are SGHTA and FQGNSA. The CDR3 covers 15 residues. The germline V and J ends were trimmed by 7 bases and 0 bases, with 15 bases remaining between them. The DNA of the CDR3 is TGTGCCAGCACTAAGATTTACGGGAACCAAGAGACCCAGTACTTC. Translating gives CASTKIYGNQETQYF.

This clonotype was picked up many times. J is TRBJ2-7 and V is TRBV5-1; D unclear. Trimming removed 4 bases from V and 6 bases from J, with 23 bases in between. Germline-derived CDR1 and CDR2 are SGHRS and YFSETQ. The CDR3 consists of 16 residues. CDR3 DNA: TGCGCCAGCAGCCCCGCTGGCACCTTGGGCTATGGCGAGCAGTACGTC. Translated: CASSPAGTLGYGEQYV.

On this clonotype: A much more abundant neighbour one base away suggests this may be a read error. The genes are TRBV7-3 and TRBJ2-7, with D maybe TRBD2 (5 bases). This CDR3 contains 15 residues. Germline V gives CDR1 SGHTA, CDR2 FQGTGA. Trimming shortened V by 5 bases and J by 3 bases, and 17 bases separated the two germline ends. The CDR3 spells CASSPIGGLLYEQYV. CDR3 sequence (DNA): TGTGCCAGCAGCCCAATCGGCGGGCTCCTCTACGAGCAGTACGTC.

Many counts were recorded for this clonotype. The CDR3 DNA is TGTGCCAGCAGCTCGACTCCCTGGGGCGGGGAGCTGTTTTTT. Its translation is CASSSTPWGGELFF. The chain links TRBV11-2 to TRBJ2-2, with D unresolved. The CDR3 is 14 residues long. The V gene lost 4 bases and the J gene lost 7 bases, with 13 bases spanning the gap. Germline V gives CDR1 SGHAT, CDR2 FQNNGV.